These 5 T cell receptor beta chains originate from one sample sequenced in a study of shared T cell receptors in the human thymus. Clones were sequenced by immunoSEQ multiplex PCR, and TCRdb holds only the in-frame ones, with some missing. The sample comprises under 850,000 clones, 88% of which are singletons, and around 0.01% rests with the top ten. These same records also appear under a second study, on human thymus T cells.

Sequencing input: thymocytes. The receptors come from a boy under two years old with a congenital heart defect.

This chain joins TRBV7-2 and TRBJ2-7; no firm D call. CDR3 length: 15 amino acids. CDR1 and CDR2 from the germline V gene are SGHTA and FQGNSA. Trimming stripped 1 base from V and 1 base from J, with 11 bases between. The CDR3: CASSLVASGSYEQYF. CDR3 nucleotides: TGTGCCAGCAGCTTAGTGGCTAGTGGGTCCTACGAGCAGTACTTC.

This clone was observed a handful of times. This chain connects TRBV5-1 to TRBJ2-3, with TRBD1 matching over 7 bases. The trim removed 1 base at V and 0 bases at J, leaving 8 bases unmatched. The CDR3 has 17 residues. Germline V gene data show CDR1 as SGHRS and CDR2 as YFSETQ. The CDR3 spells CASSLSPRDRSTDTQYF. The CDR3 DNA reads as TGCGCCAGCAGCTTGTCCCCGAGGGACAGAAGCACAGATACGCAGTATTTT.

V and J are TRBV5-1 and TRBJ1-1; maybe TRBD1 (5 bases). The V and J ends lost 7 bases and 0 bases respectively, with 13 bases between them. The V gene's germline CDR1 is SGHRS and CDR2 YFSETQ. The CDR3 consists of 14 residues. The DNA for the CDR3 is TGCGCCAGCCTCGGGGAGGGGATGAACACTGAAGCTTTCTTT. This gives the protein CASLGEGMNTEAFF.

V gene TRBV11-1 combines with J gene TRBJ2-2, with D perhaps matching TRBD2 (6 bases). Germline V lookup: CDR1 SGHAT, CDR2 FQDESV (reference sequence). CDR3 length: 18 residues. With 1 base removed from V and 6 bases from J, the gap between germline ends came to 21 bases. The CDR3 nucleotides are TGTGCCAGCAGCTTAGGTGCTAGCGACCCACCGGCACCCGGGGAGCTGTTTTTT. Its protein is CASSLGASDPPAPGELFF.

The genes are TRBV5-1 and TRBJ2-3; 9 bases are shared with TRBD1. From germline, CDR1 is SGHRS and CDR2 YFSETQ. Losses at the gene ends were 4 bases for V and 1 base for J; bases not matched to a gene: 7. The CDR3 is 16 amino acids. The CDR3 nucleotides read TGCGCCAGCAGCCCCCTTCGGGACAGGGGCACAGATACGCAGTATTTT. The encoded protein is CASSPLRDRGTDTQYF.